A single sample is the source of the 31 T cell receptor beta chains below, sequenced in a study of OX40 agonist ivuxolimab in advanced cancers. Profiling relied on immunoSEQ multiplex PCR, and the TCRdb table lists in-frame clones only, not all of them. The table shows around 15,000 clones, with roughly 92% occurring only once. This specimen consisted of CD4+ or CD8+ T cells sorted from blood, obtained in a trial of the OX40 agonist ivuxolimab. These receptors were collected from an adult with an advanced solid tumor such as melanoma, head and neck, liver or kidney cancer.

The chain joins TRBV27 to TRBJ2-1, with 10 nucleotides matching TRBD2. With V trimmed by 6 bases and J by 7 bases, 6 bases remained unmatched. The germline gives CDR1 MNHEY, CDR2 SMNVEV (reference sequence). The CDR3 length is 14 residues. The DNA of the CDR3 is TGTGCCAGCAGAGCGGGGGGGCCGGGGAATGAGCAGTTCTTC. It codes for CASRAGGPGNEQFF.

The rearrangement uses TRBV6-5 and TRBJ1-1; no clear D. Germline V lookup: CDR1 MNHEY, CDR2 SVGAGI. V lost 5 bases and J 3 bases, leaving 13 bases between the germline ends. There are 14 residues in the CDR3. CDR3 protein: CASSPTWGYTEAFF. The CDR3 DNA reads as TGTGCCAGCAGTCCTACGTGGGGATACACTGAAGCTTTCTTT.

The rearrangement joins TRBV18 to TRBJ1-4; D possibly corresponds to TRBD1 (6 bases). V was pared by 2 bases and J by 5 bases, with 9 bases between. The CDR3 extends over 14 amino acids. CDR1 and CDR2 (germline): KGHSH, LQKENI. CDR3 in amino acids: CASSPGTPNEKLFF. DNA of the CDR3: TGTGCCAGCTCACCAGGGACACCAAATGAAAAACTGTTTTTT.

This chain connects TRBV19 to TRBJ2-2, with a weak D call TRBD2 (6 bases). Germline loops: CDR1 LNHDA, CDR2 SQIVND (reference sequence). The CDR3 contains 14 residues. V lost 3 bases and J lost 6, with 11 bases in between. The CDR3 protein is CASSMERASGELFF. Here the CDR3 DNA reads TGTGCCAGTAGTATGGAGCGGGCCTCCGGGGAGCTGTTTTTT.

This chain uses TRBV7-9 with TRBJ2-3, with D tentatively TRBD2 (5 bases). The germline gives CDR1 SEHNR, CDR2 FQNEAQ (reference sequence). Trimming shortened V by 5 bases and J by 2 bases, and 20 bases separated the two germline ends. This CDR3 is built from 17 residues. The CDR3 region has the DNA TGTGCCAGCAGCACTCAGCGAGGACTCATCGACACAGATACGCAGTATTTT. Its protein product is CASSTQRGLIDTDTQYF.

CDR3 protein: CARSRGTSGGFSLSSYNEQFF. In DNA, the CDR3 is TGTGCCAGAAGCCGCGGGACTAGCGGGGGGTTTTCCCTGAGCTCCTACAATGAGCAGTTCTTC. The chain couples TRBV7-5 to TRBJ2-1; the table assigns TRBD2, which was not confirmed against the DNA. TRBV7-5 counts as a pseudogene. The length of the CDR3 is 21 residues.

The V call is TRBV5-6, the J call TRBJ2-7; D unresolved. This CDR3 is 10 amino acids long. The germline V and J ends were trimmed by 4 bases and 5 bases, with 4 bases remaining between them. Germline-derived CDR1 and CDR2 are SGHDT and YYEEEE. The CDR3 bases are TGTGCCAGCAGCGGCGACGAGCAGTACTTC. Encoded protein: CASSGDEQYF.

The chain joins TRBV11-3 to TRBJ2-5; no clear D. Looked up from germline, CDR1 is SGHNT and CDR2 is YENEEA. V was pared by 3 bases and J by 2 bases, with 10 bases between. This CDR3 has 14 amino acids. CDR3 nucleotides: TGTGCCAGCAGCTTCGCGCTCGAGCAAGAGACCCAGTACTTC. This encodes CASSFALEQETQYF.

This clone was observed a single time. The chain carries TRBV28 and TRBJ2-5; either TRBD1 or TRBD2 may supply D (5 bases each). V dropped 10 bases and J dropped 5 bases, with 17 bases sitting between them. CDR1 and CDR2 (germline): MDHEN, SYDVKM. The CDR3 runs to 13 residues. As DNA, the CDR3 is TGTGCCATTTCTGGGGCGAGGGACGAGACCCAGTACTTC. Encoded protein: CAISGARDETQYF.

The chain has TRBV7-9 and TRBJ2-5, with 7 bases matching TRBD1. The CDR3 loop spans 14 amino acids. V was clipped by 4 bases and J by 3 bases; unmatched bases: 5. The germline CDR1 and CDR2 sequences are SEHNR and FQNEAQ (reference sequence). The CDR3 is CASSSITGEETQYF. CDR3 DNA sequence: TGTGCCAGCAGCTCCATCACAGGGGAAGAGACCCAGTACTTC.

By frequency in the sample, this clone is medium-sized (0.01 to 0.1%). The chain couples TRBV11-2 to TRBJ2-6; D possibly matches TRBD1 or TRBD2 (6 bases each). This CDR3 has 15 residues. The V gene lost 6 bases and the J gene lost 4 bases, with 13 bases spanning the gap. Germline CDR1 reads SGHAT; CDR2 reads FQNNGV. This CDR3 is CASSPTGGGANVLTF. The DNA for the CDR3 is TGTGCCAGCAGTCCAACCGGGGGCGGGGCCAACGTCCTGACTTTC.

This chain joins TRBV28 and TRBJ1-5, with a tentative D call TRBD1 (5 bases). This CDR3 spans 13 amino acids. Germline V CDR1 and CDR2: MDHEN, SYDVKM. The V end was cut by 8 bases, the J end by 5 bases, with 13 bases between. This chain's CDR3 is CASGNPGHQPQHF. The CDR3 DNA reads TGTGCCAGCGGGAACCCGGGGCATCAGCCCCAGCATTTT.

This sequence joins TRBV7-9 and TRBJ2-5; TRBD2 matches 13 bases. V lost 5 bases to trimming and J lost 5 bases; unmatched junction nucleotides: 8. CDR3 length equals 16 residues. Germline V gene sequence: CDR1 SEHNR, CDR2 FQNEAQ (reference sequence). The CDR3 spells CASSPPGLAGRETQYF. CDR3 sequence (DNA): TGTGCCAGCAGCCCCCCGGGACTAGCGGGAAGGGAGACCCAGTACTTC.

The chain recombines TRBV7-9 with TRBJ1-1, with D possibly matching TRBD1 (6 bases). The CDR3 covers 15 residues. Germline CDR1 SEHNR, CDR2 FQNEAQ (reference sequence). V was shortened by 4 bases and J by 1 base, with 13 bases between the two germline ends. The chain's CDR3 is CASSSLRTENTEAFF. In DNA form, the CDR3 reads TGTGCCAGCAGCTCCCTCCGGACAGAGAACACTGAAGCTTTCTTT.

The chain combines TRBV7-9 with TRBJ2-7; 7 bases agree with TRBD2. The ends lost 7 bases at V and 5 bases at J; junction bases unmatched: 8. In germline, CDR1 is SEHNR, CDR2 FQNEAQ (reference sequence). The CDR3 is 13 amino acids. The DNA of the CDR3 is TGTGCCAGCACGTGGCTAGCGGACGACGAGCAGTACTTC. Amino acid sequence: CASTWLADDEQYF.

V gene TRBV7-6 combines with J gene TRBJ2-5, with TRBD2 matching over 11 bases. The DNA end lines up better with TRBJ2-7; the J call may be wrong. Germline loops: CDR1 SGHVS, CDR2 FNYEAQ. This CDR3 region has 16 residues. The CDR3 region is CASSPGTSGMTYEQYF. In DNA form, the CDR3 reads TGTGCCAGCAGCCCCGGGACTAGCGGAATGACCTACGAGCAGTACTTC.

The chain carries TRBV7-6 and TRBJ2-2; the D gene is possibly TRBD2 (5 bases). The CDR3 runs to 14 residues. From germline, CDR1 is SGHVS and CDR2 FNYEAQ. V was trimmed by 5 bases and J by 5 bases, leaving 12 bases between them. The CDR3 is CASSPDLPTGELFF. The CDR3 DNA reads TGTGCCAGCAGCCCGGACTTACCAACCGGGGAGCTGTTTTTT.

The rearrangement joins TRBV5-6 to TRBJ2-7; tentative D call: TRBD2 (5 bases). Germline V gives CDR1 SGHDT, CDR2 YYEEEE. Trimming left V 0 bases short and J 6 bases short, with 7 bases between. There are 12 residues in the CDR3. CDR3 loop: CASSLGGLEQYF. CDR3 DNA: TGTGCCAGCAGCTTGGGCGGACTCGAGCAGTACTTC.

The V and J genes are TRBV6-1 and TRBJ2-1; TRBD2 agrees at 8 bases. This CDR3 region has 16 residues. V shed 1 base and J 4 bases; nucleotides not matched to a gene: 6. CDR1 and CDR2 (germline): MNHNS, SASEGT. The CDR3 is CASSEVELAAYNEQFF. DNA of the CDR3: TGTGCCAGCAGTGAAGTGGAACTAGCGGCATACAATGAGCAGTTCTTC.

The chain employs TRBV10-1 and TRBJ1-2; D remains ambiguous. The V and J ends lost 2 bases and 8 bases respectively, with 12 bases between them. This CDR3 region has 13 residues. Germline values: CDR1 WNHNN, CDR2 SYGVQD (reference sequence). The CDR3 spells CASSEPGTGGYTF. The CDR3 DNA is TGCGCCAGCAGTGAGCCCGGAACGGGGGGCTACACCTTC.

The chain combines TRBV28 with TRBJ2-4; a weak D match, TRBD1 (6 bases). The germline V and J ends were trimmed by 6 bases and 0 bases, with 12 bases remaining between them. The CDR3 consists of 15 residues. Germline-derived CDR1 and CDR2 are MDHEN and SYDVKM. This CDR3 is CASSMTGLAKNIQYF. The CDR3 DNA reads TGTGCCAGCAGCATGACAGGTCTAGCCAAAAACATTCAGTACTTC.

This clone was picked up one time. The rearrangement links TRBV7-8 to TRBJ1-5; possibly TRBD1 for D (5 bases). The V end lost 5 bases, the J end lost 7 bases, and 9 bases lay between the germline ends. The CDR3 runs to 12 residues. The germline V gene encodes CDR1 SGHVS and CDR2 FQNEAQ. The CDR3 sequence: CASSQDSQPQHF. CDR3 coding DNA: TGTGCCAGCAGCCAAGACAGCCAGCCCCAGCATTTT.

The chain has TRBV28 and TRBJ2-7, with 8 nucleotides matching TRBD2. Germline V lookup: CDR1 MDHEN, CDR2 SYDVKM. The CDR3 contains 13 residues. The J segment lost 4 bases and the V segment lost 7 bases, leaving 6 bases of the junction unmatched. CDR3 protein: CASNREGGYEQYF. The CDR3 nucleotides read TGTGCCAGCAATCGGGAGGGAGGTTACGAGCAGTACTTC.

The chain couples TRBV4-3 to TRBJ1-3; D remains unclear. Trimming stripped 4 bases from V and 0 bases from J, with 4 bases between. The CDR3 extends over 13 amino acids. Germline CDR1 and CDR2: LGHNA and YSLEER. The CDR3 bases are TGCGCCAGCAGCCCAAACTCTGGAAACACCATATATTTT. Its protein is CASSPNSGNTIYF.

This chain connects TRBV5-1 to TRBJ1-3; 8 bases agree with TRBD1. The junction had 6 bases not matched to a gene; V was cut back by 4 bases and J by 3 bases. CDR1 and CDR2 (germline): SGHRS, YFSETQ. The CDR3 is 15 amino acids. The CDR3 is CASSGGQGGGNTIYF. DNA of the CDR3: TGCGCCAGCAGCGGCGGACAGGGTGGTGGAAACACCATATATTTT.

This chain uses TRBV5-5 with TRBJ2-7, with 7 nucleotides matching TRBD1. J lost 10 bases, V lost 0 bases, and 10 bases had no gene match. Per germline, CDR1 SGHKS and CDR2 YYEKEE (reference sequence). The CDR3 extends over 14 amino acids. This CDR3 is CASSLGQGKTEQYF. DNA for the CDR3: TGTGCCAGCAGCTTGGGACAGGGTAAAACCGAACAGTACTTC.

CDR3 in amino acids: CASSLDREGQPQHF. CDR3 coding DNA: TGTGCCAGCAGTCTGGACAGGGAGGGTCAGCCCCAGCATTTT. V is TRBV2 and J is TRBJ1-5, with TRBD1 matching 8 bases. J gave up 6 bases and V 5 bases, and 6 bases lay outside the gene matches. Germline CDR1 SNHLY, CDR2 FYNNEI. CDR3 size: 14 residues.

The chain recombines TRBV9 with TRBJ2-2; TRBD2 matches at 8 bases. Germline trimming cut 3 bases from V and 3 bases from J; bases unmatched to any gene: 7. The CDR3 length is 16 residues. CDR1 and CDR2 (germline): SGDLS, YYNGEE. As DNA, the CDR3 is TGTGCCAGCAGCGCCGGGACTAGAACGTACACCGGGGAGCTGTTTTTT. It translates to CASSAGTRTYTGELFF.

CDR3 DNA: TGCAGTGCAAGGGACAGTGATGGCTACACCTTC. It encodes CSARDSDGYTF. The chain joins TRBV20-1 to TRBJ1-2, with 7 bases aligning to TRBD1. Unmatched junction bases numbered 4, after V lost 6 bases and J lost 6 bases. Per germline, CDR1 DFQATT and CDR2 SNEGSKA (reference sequence). The CDR3 covers 11 residues.

The genes are TRBV5-6 and TRBJ2-1, with 7 bases fitting TRBD2. V gave up 4 bases and J gave up 4 bases; unmatched junction bases: 14. The CDR3 has 17 residues. From germline, CDR1 is SGHDT and CDR2 YYEEEE. In DNA, the CDR3 is TGTGCCAGCAGCGATTTGTCCACCGGGGGGTCTTACAATGAGCAGTTCTTC. Translation: CASSDLSTGGSYNEQFF.

The chain carries TRBV9 and TRBJ2-1, with D possibly being TRBD1 or TRBD2 (7 bases each). This CDR3 has 13 residues. V lost 4 bases and J 8 bases, leaving 13 bases between the germline ends. Per the germline V gene, CDR1 is SGDLS and CDR2 is YYNGEE. CDR3 sequence (DNA): TGTGCCAGCAGCCCAGGGGGGGGCGATGAGCAGTTCTTC. Its translation: CASSPGGGDEQFF.